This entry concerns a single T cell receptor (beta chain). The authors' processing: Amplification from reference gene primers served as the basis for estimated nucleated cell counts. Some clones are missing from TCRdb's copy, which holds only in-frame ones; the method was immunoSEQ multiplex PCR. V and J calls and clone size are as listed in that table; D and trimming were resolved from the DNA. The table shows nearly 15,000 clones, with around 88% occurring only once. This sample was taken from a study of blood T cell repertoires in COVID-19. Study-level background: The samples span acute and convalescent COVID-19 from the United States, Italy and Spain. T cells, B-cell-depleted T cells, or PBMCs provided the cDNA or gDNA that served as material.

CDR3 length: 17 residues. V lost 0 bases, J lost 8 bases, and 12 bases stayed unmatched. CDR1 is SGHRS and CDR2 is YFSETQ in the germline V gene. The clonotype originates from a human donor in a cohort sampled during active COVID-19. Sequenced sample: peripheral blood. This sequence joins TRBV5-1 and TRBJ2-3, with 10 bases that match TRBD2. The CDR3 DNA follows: TGCGCCAGCAGCTTGGATCTTTTAGCGGGAGGCACGGGTACGCAGTATTTT. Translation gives CASSLDLLAGGTGTQYF.